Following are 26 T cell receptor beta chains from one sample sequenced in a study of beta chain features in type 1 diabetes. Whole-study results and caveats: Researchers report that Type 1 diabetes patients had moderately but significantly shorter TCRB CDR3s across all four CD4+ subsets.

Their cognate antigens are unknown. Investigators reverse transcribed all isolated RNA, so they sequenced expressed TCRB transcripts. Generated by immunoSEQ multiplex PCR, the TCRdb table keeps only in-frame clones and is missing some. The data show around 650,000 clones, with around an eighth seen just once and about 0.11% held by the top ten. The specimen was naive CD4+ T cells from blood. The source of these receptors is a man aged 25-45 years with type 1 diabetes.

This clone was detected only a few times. CDR3 protein: CASSQGIRGETDTQYF. For the CDR3, the DNA is TGCGCCAGCAGCCAAGGAATACGGGGAGAGACAGATACGCAGTATTTT. The chain employs TRBV4-3 and TRBJ2-3, with a weak D call TRBD2 (5 bases). In germline, CDR1 is LGHNA, CDR2 YSLEER. The V end lost 1 base, the J end lost 3 bases, and 14 bases lay between the germline ends. The CDR3 totals 16 residues.

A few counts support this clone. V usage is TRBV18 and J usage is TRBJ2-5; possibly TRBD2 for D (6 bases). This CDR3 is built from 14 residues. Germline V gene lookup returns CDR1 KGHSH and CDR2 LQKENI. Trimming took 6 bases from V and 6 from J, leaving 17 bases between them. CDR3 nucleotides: TGTGCCAGCTCCCTGGAAGCGGGCAGCCAGACCCAGTACTTC. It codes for CASSLEAGSQTQYF.

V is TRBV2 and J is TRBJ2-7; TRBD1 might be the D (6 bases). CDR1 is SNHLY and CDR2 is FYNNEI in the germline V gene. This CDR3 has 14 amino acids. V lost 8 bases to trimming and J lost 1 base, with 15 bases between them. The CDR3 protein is CASCLGTWSYEQYF. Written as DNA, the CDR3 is TGTGCCAGCTGCCTCGGGACATGGTCCTACGAGCAGTACTTC. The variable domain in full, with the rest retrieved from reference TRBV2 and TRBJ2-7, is EPEVTQTPSHQVTQMGQEVILRCVPISNHLYFYWYRQILGQKVEFLVSFYNNEISEKSEIFDDQFSVERPDGSNFTLKIRSTKLEDSAMYFCASCLGTWSYEQYFGPGTRLTVT.

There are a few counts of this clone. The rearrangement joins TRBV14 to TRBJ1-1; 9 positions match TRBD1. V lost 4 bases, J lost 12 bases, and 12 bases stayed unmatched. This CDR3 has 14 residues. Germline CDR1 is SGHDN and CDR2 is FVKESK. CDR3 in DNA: TGTGCCAGCAGCCGACCGGGACAGGGTTACGTGACTTTCTTT. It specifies CASSRPGQGYVTFF.

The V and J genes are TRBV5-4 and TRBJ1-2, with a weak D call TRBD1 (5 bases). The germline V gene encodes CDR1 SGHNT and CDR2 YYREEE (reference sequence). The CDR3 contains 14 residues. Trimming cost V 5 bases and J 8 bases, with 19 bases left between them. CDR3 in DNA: TGTGCCAGCAGGACTAGGGACCGCCCGGGGGGCTACACCTTC. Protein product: CASRTRDRPGGYTF.

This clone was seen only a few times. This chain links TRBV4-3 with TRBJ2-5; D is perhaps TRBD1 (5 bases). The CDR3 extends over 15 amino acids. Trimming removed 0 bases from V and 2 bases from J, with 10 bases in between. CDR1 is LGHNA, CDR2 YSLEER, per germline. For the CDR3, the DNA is TGCGCCAGCAGCCAAGATGTGGCAGGGCAAGAGACCCAGTACTTC. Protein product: CASSQDVAGQETQYF.

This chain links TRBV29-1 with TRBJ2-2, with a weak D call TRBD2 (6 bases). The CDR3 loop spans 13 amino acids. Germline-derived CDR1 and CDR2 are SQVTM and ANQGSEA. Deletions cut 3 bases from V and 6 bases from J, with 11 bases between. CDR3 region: CSVDPGGAGELFF. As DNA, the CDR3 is TGCAGCGTTGACCCGGGCGGGGCCGGGGAGCTGTTTTTT.

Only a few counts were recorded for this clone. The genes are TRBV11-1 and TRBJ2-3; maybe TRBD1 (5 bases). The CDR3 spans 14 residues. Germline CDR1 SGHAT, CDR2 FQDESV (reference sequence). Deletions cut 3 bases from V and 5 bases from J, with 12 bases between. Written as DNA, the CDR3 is TGTGCCAGCAGCTTGGCGGAACAGGAAGATACGCAGTATTTT. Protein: CASSLAEQEDTQYF.

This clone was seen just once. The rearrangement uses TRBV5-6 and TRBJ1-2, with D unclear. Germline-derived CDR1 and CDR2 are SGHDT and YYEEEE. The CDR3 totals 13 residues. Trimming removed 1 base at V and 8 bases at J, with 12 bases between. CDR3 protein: CASSLKYGIGYTF. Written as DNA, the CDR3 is TGTGCCAGCAGCTTGAAATACGGGATCGGCTACACCTTC. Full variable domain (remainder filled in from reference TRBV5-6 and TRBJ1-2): DAGVTQSPTHLIKTRGQQVTLRCSPKSGHDTVSWYQQALGQGPQFIFQYYEEEERQRGNFPDRFSGHQFPNYSSELNVNALLLGDSALYLCASSLKYGIGYTFGSGTRLTVV.

CDR3 protein: CASSVLQDPYGELFF. CDR3 bases: TGTGCCAGCAGTGTCTTACAGGACCCTTACGGGGAGCTGTTTTTT. The chain links TRBV25-1 to TRBJ2-2; maybe TRBD1 (5 bases). Germline lookup yields CDR1 MGHDK and CDR2 SYGVNS. Between the trimmed V and J ends, which lost 4 bases and 7 bases, there was a span of 16 bases. The CDR3 consists of 15 residues.

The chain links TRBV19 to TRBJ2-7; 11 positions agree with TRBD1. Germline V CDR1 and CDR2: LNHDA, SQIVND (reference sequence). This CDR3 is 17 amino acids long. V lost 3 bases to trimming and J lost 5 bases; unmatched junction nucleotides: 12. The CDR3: CASSIALTRTGGDEQYF. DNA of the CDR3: TGTGCCAGTAGTATTGCCCTCACCCGGACAGGGGGCGACGAGCAGTACTTC.

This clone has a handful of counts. CDR3 DNA: TGTGCCAGCAGCTCGGGGAGCACAGATACGCAGTATTTT. Protein: CASSSGSTDTQYF. The chain employs TRBV7-3 and TRBJ2-3; possible D gene TRBD2, 5 bases. With 4 bases removed from V and 0 bases from J, the gap between germline ends came to 5 bases. From germline, CDR1 is SGHTA and CDR2 FQGTGA. This CDR3 has 13 residues.

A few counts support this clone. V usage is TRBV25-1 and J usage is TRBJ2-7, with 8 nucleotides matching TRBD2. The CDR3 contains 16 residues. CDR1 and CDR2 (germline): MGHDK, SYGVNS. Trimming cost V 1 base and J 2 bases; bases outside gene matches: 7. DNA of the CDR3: TGTGCCAGCAGTGAATTGGGCGGGGGGTCCCCCTACGAGCAGTACTTC. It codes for CASSELGGGSPYEQYF.

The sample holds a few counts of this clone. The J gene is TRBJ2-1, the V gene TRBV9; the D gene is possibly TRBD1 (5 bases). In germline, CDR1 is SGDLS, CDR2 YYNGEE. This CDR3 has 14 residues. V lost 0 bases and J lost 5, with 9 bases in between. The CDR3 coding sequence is TGTGCCAGCAGCGTAGCAGGACACAACAATGAGCAGTTCTTC. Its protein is CASSVAGHNNEQFF.

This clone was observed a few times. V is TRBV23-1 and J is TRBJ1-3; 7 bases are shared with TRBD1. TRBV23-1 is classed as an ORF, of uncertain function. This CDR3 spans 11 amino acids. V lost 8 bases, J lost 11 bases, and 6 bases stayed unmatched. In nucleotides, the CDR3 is TGCGCCAGCGAGATTACAGGGGCCATATATTTT. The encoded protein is CASEITGAIYF.

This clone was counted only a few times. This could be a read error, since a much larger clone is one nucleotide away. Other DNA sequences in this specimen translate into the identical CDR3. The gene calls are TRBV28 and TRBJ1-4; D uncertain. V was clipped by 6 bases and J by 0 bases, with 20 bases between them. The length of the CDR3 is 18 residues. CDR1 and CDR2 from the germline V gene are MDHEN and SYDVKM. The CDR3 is CASSYLIPTRTTNEKLFF. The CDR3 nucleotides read TGTGCCAGCAGCTACCTAATCCCCACAAGGACAACTAATGAAAAACTGTTTTTT.

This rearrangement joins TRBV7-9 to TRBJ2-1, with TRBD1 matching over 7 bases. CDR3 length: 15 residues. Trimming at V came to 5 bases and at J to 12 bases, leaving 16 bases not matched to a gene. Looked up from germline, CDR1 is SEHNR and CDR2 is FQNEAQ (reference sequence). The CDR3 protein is CASSPTLDRVGPQFF. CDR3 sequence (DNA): TGTGCCAGCAGCCCAACCCTTGACAGGGTAGGACCGCAGTTCTTC.

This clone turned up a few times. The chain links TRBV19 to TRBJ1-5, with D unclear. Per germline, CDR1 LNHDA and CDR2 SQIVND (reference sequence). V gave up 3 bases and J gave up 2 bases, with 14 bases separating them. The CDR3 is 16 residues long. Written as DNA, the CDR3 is TGTGCCAGTAGTATCGGGTTGGTAGCGGGCAATCAGCCCCAGCATTTT. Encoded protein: CASSIGLVAGNQPQHF.

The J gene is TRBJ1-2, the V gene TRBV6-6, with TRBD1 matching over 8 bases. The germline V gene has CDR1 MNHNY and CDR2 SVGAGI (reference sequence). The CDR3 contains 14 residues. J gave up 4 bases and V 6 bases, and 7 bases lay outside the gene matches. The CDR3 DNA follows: TGTGCCAGCAGCCGCGGACAGGGCGTCTATGGCTACACCTTC. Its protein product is CASSRGQGVYGYTF.

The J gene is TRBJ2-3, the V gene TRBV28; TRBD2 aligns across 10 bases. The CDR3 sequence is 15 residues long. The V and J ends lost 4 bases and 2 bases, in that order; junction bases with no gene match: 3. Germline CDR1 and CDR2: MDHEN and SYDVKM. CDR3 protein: CASSSSGGFTDTQYF. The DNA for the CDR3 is TGTGCCAGCAGTTCTAGCGGGGGTTTCACAGATACGCAGTATTTT.

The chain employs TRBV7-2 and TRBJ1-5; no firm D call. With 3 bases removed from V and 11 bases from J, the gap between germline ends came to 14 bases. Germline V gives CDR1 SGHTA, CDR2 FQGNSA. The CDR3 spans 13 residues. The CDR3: CASSFGSGEAQHF. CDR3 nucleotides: TGTGCCAGCAGCTTTGGTTCCGGGGAAGCCCAGCATTTT.

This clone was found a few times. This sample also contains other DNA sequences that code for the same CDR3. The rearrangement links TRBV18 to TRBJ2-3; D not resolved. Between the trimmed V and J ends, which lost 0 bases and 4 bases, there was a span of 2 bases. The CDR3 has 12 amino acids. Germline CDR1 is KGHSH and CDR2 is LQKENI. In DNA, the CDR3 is TGTGCCAGCTCACCACCGGCAGATACGCAGTATTTT. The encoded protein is CASSPPADTQYF.

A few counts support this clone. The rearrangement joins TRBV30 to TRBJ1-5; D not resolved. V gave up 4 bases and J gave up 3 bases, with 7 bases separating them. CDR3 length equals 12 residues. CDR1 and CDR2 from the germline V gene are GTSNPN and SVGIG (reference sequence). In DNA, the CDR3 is TGTGCCTGGACCAGCAACAATCAGCCCCAGCATTTT. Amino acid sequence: CAWTSNNQPQHF.

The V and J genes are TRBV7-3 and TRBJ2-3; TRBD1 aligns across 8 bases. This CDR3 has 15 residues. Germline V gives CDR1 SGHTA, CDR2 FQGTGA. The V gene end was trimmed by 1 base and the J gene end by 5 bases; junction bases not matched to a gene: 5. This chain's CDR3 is CASSLRGQGRDTQYF. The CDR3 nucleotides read TGTGCCAGCAGCTTAAGAGGACAGGGAAGAGATACGCAGTATTTT.

CDR3 DNA: TGTGCCAGCAGTTCCCAGGTAACCCCCCTCCACTTT. This translates into CASSSQVTPLHF. The rearrangement links TRBV7-2 to TRBJ1-6, with no clear D. Germline V lookup: CDR1 SGHTA, CDR2 FQGNSA. The CDR3 runs to 12 residues. V lost 6 bases and J lost 13, with 13 bases in between.

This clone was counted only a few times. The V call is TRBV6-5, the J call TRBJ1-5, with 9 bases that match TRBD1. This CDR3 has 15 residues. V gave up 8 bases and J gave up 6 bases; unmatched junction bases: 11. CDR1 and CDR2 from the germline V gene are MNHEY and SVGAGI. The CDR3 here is CASGPQGAAGQPQHF. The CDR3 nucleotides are TGTGCCAGCGGACCACAGGGGGCGGCAGGTCAGCCCCAGCATTTT.